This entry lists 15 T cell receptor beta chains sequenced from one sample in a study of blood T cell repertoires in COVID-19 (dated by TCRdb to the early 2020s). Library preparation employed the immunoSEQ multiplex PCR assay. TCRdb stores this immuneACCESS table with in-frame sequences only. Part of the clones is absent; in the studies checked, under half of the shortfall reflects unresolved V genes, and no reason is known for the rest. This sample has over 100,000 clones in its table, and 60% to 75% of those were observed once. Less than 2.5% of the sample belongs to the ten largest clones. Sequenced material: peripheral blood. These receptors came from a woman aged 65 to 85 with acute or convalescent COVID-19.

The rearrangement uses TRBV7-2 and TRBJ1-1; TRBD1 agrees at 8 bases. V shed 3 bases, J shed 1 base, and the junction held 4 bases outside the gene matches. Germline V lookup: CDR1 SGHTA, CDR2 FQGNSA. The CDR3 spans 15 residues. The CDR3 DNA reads TGTGCCAGCAGCTTCTCAGGGGGCCGGAACACTGAAGCTTTCTTT. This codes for CASSFSGGRNTEAFF.

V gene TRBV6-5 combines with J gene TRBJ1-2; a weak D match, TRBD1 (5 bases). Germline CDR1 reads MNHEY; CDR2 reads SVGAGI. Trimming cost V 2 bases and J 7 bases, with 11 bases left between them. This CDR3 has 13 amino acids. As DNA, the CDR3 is TGTGCCAGCAGTTACCAGGGTTTAGGTGGCTACACCTTC. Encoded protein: CASSYQGLGGYTF.

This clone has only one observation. The CDR3 protein is CASSPTIGTQYF. The CDR3 nucleotides read TGTGCCAGCAGTCCGACAATTGGGACCCAGTACTTC. The chain carries TRBV6-5 and TRBJ2-5; D remains ambiguous. The CDR3 is 12 residues long. Germline CDR1 and CDR2: MNHEY and SVGAGI. The germline V and J ends were trimmed by 5 bases and 7 bases, with 11 bases remaining between them.

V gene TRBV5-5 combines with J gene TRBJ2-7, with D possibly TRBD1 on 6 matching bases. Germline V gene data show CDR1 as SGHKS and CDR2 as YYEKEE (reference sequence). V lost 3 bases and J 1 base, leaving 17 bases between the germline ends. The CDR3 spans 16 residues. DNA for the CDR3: TGTGCCAGCAGCTACGCGTCCGGACAGAGATCCTACGAGCAGTACTTC. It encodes CASSYASGQRSYEQYF.

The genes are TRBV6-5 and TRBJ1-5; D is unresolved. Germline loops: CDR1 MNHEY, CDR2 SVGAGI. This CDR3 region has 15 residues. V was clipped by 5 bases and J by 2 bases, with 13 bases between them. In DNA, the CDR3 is TGTGCCAGCAGTCCCCTAACTCAAGGCAATCAGCCCCAGCATTTT. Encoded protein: CASSPLTQGNQPQHF.

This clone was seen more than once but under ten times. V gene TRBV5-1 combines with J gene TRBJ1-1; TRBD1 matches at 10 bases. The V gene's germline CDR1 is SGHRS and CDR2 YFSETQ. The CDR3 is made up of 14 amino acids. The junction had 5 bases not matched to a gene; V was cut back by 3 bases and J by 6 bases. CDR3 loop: CASSYGTGEAEAFF. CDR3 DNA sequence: TGCGCCAGCAGCTATGGGACAGGGGAAGCTGAAGCTTTCTTT.

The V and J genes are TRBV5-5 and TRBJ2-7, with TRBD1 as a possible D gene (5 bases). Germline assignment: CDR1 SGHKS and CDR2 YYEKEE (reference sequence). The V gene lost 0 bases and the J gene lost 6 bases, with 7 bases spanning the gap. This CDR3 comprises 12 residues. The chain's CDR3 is CASSLGQGEQYF. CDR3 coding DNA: TGTGCCAGCAGCTTGGGCCAGGGCGAGCAGTACTTC.

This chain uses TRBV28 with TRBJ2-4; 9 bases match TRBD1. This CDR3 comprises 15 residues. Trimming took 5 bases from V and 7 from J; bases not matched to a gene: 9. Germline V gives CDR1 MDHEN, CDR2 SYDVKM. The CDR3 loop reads CASSILTGGANIQYF. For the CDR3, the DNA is TGTGCCAGCAGTATACTCACAGGGGGCGCGAACATTCAGTACTTC. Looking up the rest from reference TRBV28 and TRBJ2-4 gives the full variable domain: DVKVTQSSRYLVKRTGEKVFLECVQDMDHENMFWYRQDPGLGLRLIYFSYDVKMKEKGDIPEGYSVSREKKERFSLILESASTNQTSMYLCASSILTGGANIQYFGAGTRLSVL.

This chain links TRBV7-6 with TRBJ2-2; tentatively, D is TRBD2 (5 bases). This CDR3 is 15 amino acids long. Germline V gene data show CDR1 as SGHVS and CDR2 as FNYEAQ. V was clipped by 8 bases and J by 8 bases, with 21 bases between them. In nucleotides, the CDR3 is TGTGCCAGCTCCCCGAGGGCTCGAGGATTTGGGGAGCTGTTTTTT. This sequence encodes CASSPRARGFGELFF.

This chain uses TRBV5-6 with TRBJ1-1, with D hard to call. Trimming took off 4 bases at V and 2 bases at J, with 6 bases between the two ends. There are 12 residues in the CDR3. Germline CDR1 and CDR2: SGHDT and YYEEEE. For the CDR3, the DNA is TGTGCCAGCAGCGAGATAAACACTGAAGCTTTCTTT. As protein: CASSEINTEAFF.

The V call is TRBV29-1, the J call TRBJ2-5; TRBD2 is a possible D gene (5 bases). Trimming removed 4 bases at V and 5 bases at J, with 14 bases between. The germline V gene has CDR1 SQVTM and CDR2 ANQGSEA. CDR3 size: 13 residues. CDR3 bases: TGCAGCGTTGCCGGGGTTGTCGGGGAGACCCAGTACTTC. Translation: CSVAGVVGETQYF.

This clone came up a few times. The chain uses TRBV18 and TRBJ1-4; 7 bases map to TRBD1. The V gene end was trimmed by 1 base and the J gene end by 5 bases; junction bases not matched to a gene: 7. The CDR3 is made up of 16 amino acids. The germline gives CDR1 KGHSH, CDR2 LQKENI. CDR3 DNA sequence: TGTGCCAGCTCACCACAAGAGGGGACAGCAAATGAAAAACTGTTTTTT. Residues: CASSPQEGTANEKLFF.

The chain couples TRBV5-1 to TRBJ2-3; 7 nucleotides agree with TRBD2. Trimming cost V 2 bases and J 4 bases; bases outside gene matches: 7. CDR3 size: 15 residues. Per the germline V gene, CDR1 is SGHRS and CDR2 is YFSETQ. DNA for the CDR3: TGCGCCAGCAGCTTTCGGGGGGAAGGCGCAGATACGCAGTATTTT. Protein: CASSFRGEGADTQYF.

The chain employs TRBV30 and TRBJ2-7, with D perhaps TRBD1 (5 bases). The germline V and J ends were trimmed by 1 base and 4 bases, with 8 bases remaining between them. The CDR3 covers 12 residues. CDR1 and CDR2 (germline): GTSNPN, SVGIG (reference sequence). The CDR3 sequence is CAWSAHRYEQYF. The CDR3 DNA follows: TGTGCCTGGAGTGCCCACAGGTACGAGCAGTACTTC.

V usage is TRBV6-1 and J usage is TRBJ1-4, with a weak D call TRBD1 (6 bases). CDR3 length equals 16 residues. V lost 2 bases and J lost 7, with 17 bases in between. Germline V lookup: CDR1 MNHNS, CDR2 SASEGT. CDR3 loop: CASSEFWAGASEKLFF. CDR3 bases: TGTGCCAGCAGTGAATTCTGGGCAGGGGCCAGTGAAAAACTGTTTTTT.